The rows below give T cell receptor beta chains drawn from one sample of a study of T cells in Graves' hyperthyroidism and ophthalmopathy. Each CDR3 protein gets one entry after TCRdb re-called the multiplex PCR reads with MiXCR. This sample has a few hundred thousand distinct CDR3 sequences, with about half found just once. The specimen sequenced was peripheral blood or thyroid tissue (not recorded which). The receptor set was obtained from a woman aged 18-30 years with Graves' hyperthyroidism. The CDR3 runs from the conserved cysteine through the conserved F or W. The D gene is left open where the match is weak. Size is omitted from some rows. Given values are once, few, many or a class for expanded clones.

V gene,D gene,clone size,J gene,CDR3 protein,CDR3 DNA
TRBV25-1,TRBD1,NA,TRBJ1-4,CASSELGQGANEKLFF,TGTGCCAGCAGTGAATTGGGACAGGGGGCTAATGAAAAACTGTTTTTT
TRBV2,TRBD2,NA,TRBJ2-1,CASRGWLAAYNEQFF,TGTGCCAGCAGGGGTTGGCTAGCGGCCTACAATGAGCAGTTCTTC
TRBV6-5,NA,few,TRBJ1-5,CASSYSRWGPQHF,TGTGCCAGCAGTTACTCGAGGTGGGGGCCCCAGCATTTT
TRBV3-1,NA,many,TRBJ1-1,CASSQEWKGTEAFF,TGTGCCAGCAGCCAAGAATGGAAGGGCACTGAAGCTTTCTTT
TRBV4-3,TRBD1,once,TRBJ1-1,CASSLKGQVNTEAFF,TGCGCCAGCAGCCTGAAGGGACAGGTGAACACTGAAGCTTTCTTT
TRBV24-1,TRBD1,many,TRBJ2-7,CATSAGQGNLYEQYF,TGTGCCACCAGTGCCGGACAGGGGAACCTCTACGAGCAGTACTTC
TRBV2,NA,NA,TRBJ1-4,CASSERGVREKLFF,TGTGCCAGCAGTGAAAGGGGAGTAAGGGAAAAACTGTTTTTT
TRBV7-9,NA,NA,TRBJ1-2,CASSFAGTNYGYTF,TGCGCCAGCAGCTTCGCGGGGACTAACTATGGCTACACCTTC
TRBV20-1,TRBD1,NA,TRBJ1-2,CSASGTGTNYGYTF,TGCAGTGCTTCCGGGACAGGAACGAATTATGGCTACACCTTC
TRBV10-3,TRBD2,NA,TRBJ2-7,CAISESNAGAGEQYF,TGTGCCATCAGTGAGTCGAACGCGGGAGCGGGGGAGCAGTACTTC
TRBV20-1,TRBD2,NA,TRBJ2-2,CSATGTSATGELFF,TGCAGTGCTACCGGGACTAGCGCCACCGGGGAGCTGTTTTTT
TRBV2,TRBD1,many,TRBJ1-5,CASSGTGPNQPQHF,TGTGCCAGCAGTGGGACAGGGCCTAATCAGCCCCAGCATTTT
TRBV29-1,TRBD2,NA,TRBJ2-7,CSVTSGTVPYEQYF,TGCAGCGTTACTAGCGGGACAGTTCCCTACGAGCAGTACTTC
TRBV7-8,NA,NA,TRBJ2-1,CASCRSPGSEQFF,TGTGCCAGCTGTCGGAGCCCAGGGAGTGAGCAGTTCTTC
TRBV12-3/TRBV12-4,NA,many,TRBJ2-5,CASSWEEETQYF,TGTGCCAGCAGTTGGGAAGAAGAGACCCAGTACTTC
TRBV6-1,NA,few,TRBJ2-6,CASRSPGVRANVLTF,TGTGCCAGCAGGAGCCCAGGTGTGCGGGCCAACGTCCTGACTTTC
TRBV7-9,NA,NA,TRBJ1-2,CASSLYPAWREGGYTF,TGTGCCAGCAGCTTATACCCGGCCTGGCGGGAGGGTGGCTACACCTTC
TRBV11-3,NA,NA,TRBJ2-3,CASSSPGGDTQYF,TGTGCCAGCAGCTCCCCAGGGGGGGATACGCAGTATTTT
TRBV7-9,NA,once,TRBJ1-2,CASSAEGPPGYTF,TGTGCCAGCAGCGCCGAGGGTCCGCCCGGCTACACCTTC
TRBV20-1,NA,NA,TRBJ1-1,CSEETDGGDTEAFF,TGCAGTGAAGAGACGGACGGGGGGGACACTGAAGCTTTCTTT
TRBV20-1,NA,NA,TRBJ2-6,CSARRGAGANVLTF,TGCAGTGCTAGAAGAGGGGCTGGGGCCAACGTCCTGACTTTC
TRBV11-2,NA,NA,TRBJ2-6,CASSINPQGLGRANVLTF,TGTGCCAGCAGCATAAATCCACAGGGCCTCGGAAGGGCCAACGTCCTGACTTTC
TRBV6-1,NA,once,TRBJ2-5,CASDRAGETQYF,TGTGCCAGCGACAGGGCGGGGGAGACCCAGTACTTC
TRBV4-1,NA,many,TRBJ1-4,CASSTGTVNEKLFF,TGCGCCAGCAGCACCGGGACGGTGAATGAAAAACTGTTTTTT
TRBV29-1,NA,many,TRBJ1-2,CSVVSQGPDYGYTF,TGCAGCGTCGTAAGTCAGGGACCCGACTATGGCTACACCTTC
TRBV20-1,NA,NA,TRBJ1-2,CSAPGTGYTF,TGCAGTGCTCCCGGGACAGGCTACACCTTC
TRBV7-9,NA,NA,TRBJ2-7,CAGSLASYEQYF,TGTGCCGGCAGCTTAGCCAGCTACGAGCAGTACTTC
TRBV7-9,TRBD1,NA,TRBJ1-2,CASSPQGAGYGYTF,TGTGCCAGCAGCCCACAGGGGGCGGGCTATGGCTACACCTTC
TRBV7-2,TRBD1,NA,TRBJ2-7,CASSLLGQGDHEQYF,TGTGCCAGCAGCTTACTGGGACAGGGTGACCACGAGCAGTACTTC
TRBV6-5,NA,NA,TRBJ1-2,CASSYLRPGTAYTF,TGTGCCAGCAGTTACCTCAGACCCGGGACTGCCTACACCTTC
TRBV20-1,NA,many,TRBJ2-7,CSASLGDLASYF,TGCAGTGCTTCCTTAGGGGACTTAGCTTCGTACTTC
TRBV3-1,NA,NA,TRBJ2-5,CASSQLAGAVETQYF,TGTGCCAGCAGCCAACTAGCCGGAGCGGTTGAGACCCAGTACTTC